Below, 24 T cell receptor beta chains from the same sample are listed, as sequenced in a study of human T cells and chemical hapten exposure. In TCRdb, the RACE reads were re-called with MiXCR into one record per CDR3 protein. The table shows roughly 74,000 distinct CDR3 sequences, with about 32% occurring only once. The time point is: patch test 1, 2 weeks after DPC sensitization. Treatment noted: therapeutic diphenylcyclopropenone sensitization with weekly scalp DPC. Sequencing was performed on whole blood, taken in connection with sensitization to the hapten diphenylcyclopropenone (DPC). These receptors all come from a middle-aged man with alopecia areata. Some clones in this sample may be carry-over from other donors' samples.

In this sample, this clonotype turned up once. V usage is TRBV12-3 or TRBV12-4 and J usage is TRBJ2-3, with D possibly being TRBD2 (5 bases). The V gene lost 6 bases and the J gene lost 5 bases, with 27 bases spanning the gap. CDR3 length: 18 amino acids. The CDR3, as DNA: TGTGCCAGCAGCTCAAACCGGGCGGACTCTACTTGGAAAGATACGCAGTATTTT. Translation gives CASSSNRADSTWKDTQYF.

In its sample, this clonotype was seen a few times. CDR3 sequence (DNA): TGTGCCAGCAGGGGACAGGGTAGCGCCGGGGAGCTGTTTTTT. Translated, it gives CASRGQGSAGELFF. The chain combines TRBV3-1 with TRBJ2-2; 9 nucleotides agree with TRBD1. Germline values: CDR1 LGHDT, CDR2 YNNKEL (reference sequence). CDR3 length: 14 amino acids. After removal of 6 bases from V and 6 bases from J, the junction contained 5 bases not matched to a gene.

The chain has TRBV4-2 and TRBJ2-7, with 9 bases fitting TRBD1. This CDR3 has 14 amino acids. Trimming took 0 bases from V and 10 from J; bases not matched to a gene: 7. Germline loops: CDR1 LGHNA, CDR2 YNFKEQ. The CDR3 DNA reads as TGTGCCAGCAGCCAAGATCTAAACAGGGGGCCTCAGTACTTC. As protein: CASSQDLNRGPQYF.

The CDR3 sequence: CASSPGQGANQPQHF. The CDR3 region has the DNA TGTGCCAGCAGCCCCGGACAGGGCGCTAATCAGCCCCAGCATTTT. The chain has TRBV7-9 and TRBJ1-5, with 8 bases identical to TRBD1. Per the germline V gene, CDR1 is SEHNR and CDR2 is FQNEAQ (reference sequence). CDR3 length: 15 amino acids. Unmatched junction bases numbered 7, after V lost 5 bases and J lost 4 bases.

This clonotype was seen only once. The chain employs TRBV20-1 and TRBJ2-1; maybe TRBD1 (6 bases). Germline V gene sequence: CDR1 DFQATT, CDR2 SNEGSKA (reference sequence). Trimming removed 3 bases from V and 0 bases from J, with 18 bases in between. This CDR3 region has 17 residues. The CDR3 coding sequence is TGCAGTGCTAGGGGGGCGGTCCGGCGGAGCTCCTACAATGAGCAGTTCTTC. This encodes CSARGAVRRSSYNEQFF.

This chain uses TRBV18 with TRBJ2-7; D gene ambiguous. Germline CDR1 KGHSH, CDR2 LQKENI. V was cut by 4 bases and J by 4 bases, with 14 bases left in between. The CDR3 spans 14 residues. The CDR3 nucleotides are TGTGCCAGCTCACAAGCCAGTCGTGGGTACGAGCAGTACTTC. Translation gives CASSQASRGYEQYF.

This clonotype was observed a handful of times. J is TRBJ2-3 and V is TRBV20-1, with D possibly being TRBD1 (5 bases). Germline values: CDR1 DFQATT, CDR2 SNEGSKA (reference sequence). The CDR3 extends over 12 amino acids. The V end was cut by 5 bases, the J end by 7 bases, with 13 bases between. Written as DNA, the CDR3 is TGCAGTGCTGAGACCGGACAAAATACGCAGTATTTT. Its translation is CSAETGQNTQYF.

The J gene is TRBJ1-3, the V gene TRBV9; D is possibly TRBD1 (5 bases). The V gene's germline CDR1 is SGDLS and CDR2 YYNGEE. The CDR3 consists of 16 residues. V was clipped by 4 bases and J by 0 bases, with 14 bases between them. As DNA, the CDR3 is TGTGCCAGCAGCCTTGACCCGACAGCCTCTGGAAACACCATATATTTT. This encodes CASSLDPTASGNTIYF.

This clonotype was seen a few times. This chain joins TRBV2 and TRBJ2-1; 13 bases align to TRBD2. The CDR3 covers 15 residues. The V gene end was trimmed by 3 bases and the J gene end by 7 bases; junction bases not matched to a gene: 3. The germline gives CDR1 SNHLY, CDR2 FYNNEI. In nucleotides, the CDR3 is TGTGCCAGCAGTGACGAGACTAGCGGGAGGAATGAGCAGTTCTTC. Its translation is CASSDETSGRNEQFF.

V usage is TRBV7-2 and J usage is TRBJ2-1, with 8 bases identical to TRBD2. The CDR3 contains 15 residues. The germline V gene has CDR1 SGHTA and CDR2 FQGNSA. Trimming removed 3 bases from V and 6 bases from J; junction bases left unmatched: 7. The CDR3 nucleotides read TGTGCCAGCAGCTTGGCAGCGGGAGTTAGCAATGAGCAGTTCTTC. This translates into CASSLAAGVSNEQFF.

This clonotype was counted a few times. V and J are TRBV20-1 and TRBJ2-2; the D gene is possibly TRBD2 (7 bases). Trimming removed 5 bases from V and 4 bases from J, with 23 bases in between. The germline V gene encodes CDR1 DFQATT and CDR2 SNEGSKA (reference sequence). The length of the CDR3 is 17 residues. The DNA of the CDR3 is TGCAGTGCTCGATTACCGGGGGGCGTTGGGGTCACCGGGGAGCTGTTTTTT. It specifies CSARLPGGVGVTGELFF.

The rearrangement uses TRBV20-1 and TRBJ2-3, with D perhaps matching TRBD2 (6 bases). V lost 6 bases and J lost 6, with 13 bases in between. Germline assignment: CDR1 DFQATT and CDR2 SNEGSKA (reference sequence). The CDR3 loop spans 12 amino acids. This chain's CDR3 is CSAPGVRDTQYF. In DNA form, the CDR3 reads TGCAGTGCCCCGGGAGTCCGGGATACGCAGTATTTT.

This clonotype was detected only a few times. The V call is TRBV5-1, the J call TRBJ1-2, with a possible D match to TRBD1 (5 bases). Trimming stripped 0 bases from V and 8 bases from J, with 11 bases between. This CDR3 contains 13 residues. Germline V gene lookup returns CDR1 SGHRS and CDR2 YFSETQ. This chain's CDR3 is CASSLGQFWGYTF. In nucleotides, the CDR3 is TGCGCCAGCAGCTTGGGACAGTTTTGGGGCTACACCTTC. Supplemented by reference TRBV5-1 and TRBJ1-2, the full variable domain reads KAGVTQTPRYLIKTRGQQVTLSCSPISGHRSVSWYQQTPGQGLQFLFEYFSETQRNKGNFPGRFSGRQFSNSRSEMNVSTLELGDSALYLCASSLGQFWGYTFGSGTRLTVV.

The rearrangement links TRBV20-1 to TRBJ1-4, with a tentative D call TRBD1 (5 bases). The V gene lost 5 bases and the J gene lost 4 bases, with 14 bases spanning the gap. Germline V gene sequence: CDR1 DFQATT, CDR2 SNEGSKA (reference sequence). The CDR3 consists of 14 residues. CDR3 sequence (DNA): TGCAGTGCTCCCCCAGGGTTGGATAATGAAAAACTGTTTTTT. This sequence encodes CSAPPGLDNEKLFF.

This chain links TRBV20-1 with TRBJ2-1; 9 nucleotides agree with TRBD2. V lost 3 bases, J lost 0 bases, and 9 bases stayed unmatched. Germline CDR1 DFQATT, CDR2 SNEGSKA (reference sequence). The CDR3 runs to 17 residues. This CDR3 reads CSARTSGKFISYNEQFF. CDR3 bases: TGCAGTGCTAGGACTAGCGGCAAATTTATCTCCTACAATGAGCAGTTCTTC.

This chain uses TRBV12-3 or TRBV12-4 with TRBJ1-5, with a weak D call TRBD1 (6 bases). The ends were cut back, 5 bases at V and 4 bases at J, with 12 bases in the middle. There are 14 residues in the CDR3. The DNA of the CDR3 is TGTGCCAGCAGTCGTCAGGGGACGAATCAGCCCCAGCATTTT. This sequence encodes CASSRQGTNQPQHF.

The table lists this clonotype with a few counts. J is TRBJ2-3 and V is TRBV5-1, with 13 bases fitting TRBD2. Trimming at V came to 3 bases and at J to 5 bases, leaving 6 bases not matched to a gene. This CDR3 is 16 amino acids long. Germline assignment: CDR1 SGHRS and CDR2 YFSETQ. CDR3 DNA: TGCGCCAGCAGCTCCTCCGGGACTAGCGGGGTAGATACGCAGTATTTT. Translated: CASSSSGTSGVDTQYF.

This clonotype was observed a few times. V and J are TRBV27 and TRBJ1-1, with 7 bases fitting TRBD1. The CDR3 runs to 15 residues. Per germline, CDR1 MNHEY and CDR2 SMNVEV (reference sequence). The trim removed 5 bases at V and 1 base at J, leaving 7 bases unmatched. The CDR3 DNA reads TGTGCCAGCAGTAGAGGTCGGACAGGGAACACTGAAGCTTTCTTT. Translating gives CASSRGRTGNTEAFF.

The V gene is TRBV5-1, the J gene TRBJ1-2; D is uncertain. Germline V gene sequence: CDR1 SGHRS, CDR2 YFSETQ. V gave up 0 bases and J gave up 6 bases, with 12 bases separating them. The CDR3 length is 14 residues. DNA of the CDR3: TGCGCCAGCAGCTTGGCTAGGGTAGGAGATGGCTACACCTTC. Protein product: CASSLARVGDGYTF.

This clonotype was seen once. The gene calls are TRBV7-9 and TRBJ2-2; D remains unclear. V was shortened by 5 bases and J by 6 bases, with 7 bases between the two germline ends. The germline gives CDR1 SEHNR, CDR2 FQNEAQ (reference sequence). The CDR3 contains 12 residues. The CDR3 here is CASSPLPGELFF. The DNA of the CDR3 is TGTGCCAGCAGCCCCCTCCCCGGGGAGCTGTTTTTT. The full variable domain, its missing parts supplied by reference TRBV7-9 and TRBJ2-2, is DTGVSQNPRHKITKRGQNVTFRCDPISEHNRLYWYRQTLGQGPEFLTYFQNEAQLEKSRLLSDRFSAERPKGSFSTLEIQRTEQGDSAMYLCASSPLPGELFFGEGSRLTVL.

The rearrangement uses TRBV20-1 and TRBJ1-2, with D maybe TRBD1 (6 bases). Germline V gene sequence: CDR1 DFQATT, CDR2 SNEGSKA (reference sequence). The V end lost 2 bases, the J end lost 4 bases, and 8 bases lay between the germline ends. This CDR3 spans 12 amino acids. CDR3 nucleotide sequence: TGCAGTGCTAGAAACAGGGTCTATGGCTACACCTTC. Translation: CSARNRVYGYTF.

The chain links TRBV6-5 to TRBJ2-7; TRBD2 aligns across 13 bases. The CDR3 extends over 15 amino acids. The J segment lost 2 bases and the V segment lost 6 bases, leaving 4 bases of the junction unmatched. Germline V gene data show CDR1 as MNHEY and CDR2 as SVGAGI. Here the CDR3 reads CASSQTSGRAYEQYF. The CDR3 region has the DNA TGTGCCAGCAGCCAAACTAGCGGGAGGGCCTACGAGCAGTACTTC.

This clonotype was counted between two and nine times. V usage is TRBV27 and J usage is TRBJ1-1; tentatively, D is TRBD1 (5 bases). Germline CDR1 and CDR2: MNHEY and SMNVEV (reference sequence). Trimming took 6 bases from V and 8 from J, leaving 16 bases between them. The CDR3 has 13 residues. The CDR3 coding sequence is TGTGCCAGCAGAGGGAGGGGAGATAACGAAGCTTTCTTT. This translates into CASRGRGDNEAFF.

CDR3 sequence: CASSEAMYQSNQPQHF. CDR3 nucleotide sequence: TGTGCCAGCAGTGAAGCGATGTATCAGAGCAATCAGCCCCAGCATTTT. The chain combines TRBV2 with TRBJ1-5; D ambiguous. The CDR3 totals 16 residues. The ends were cut back, 0 bases at V and 1 base at J, with 10 bases in the middle. Germline-derived CDR1 and CDR2 are SNHLY and FYNNEI.